This is a list of T cell receptor beta chains from one sample in a study of post-analysis software for immune sequencing data. From the PCR reads, TCRdb called clonotypes with MiXCR, one entry per CDR3 protein. The data hold about 800,000 distinct CDR3 sequences, with about 32% observed a single time. Sequenced: blood. The receptors shown here come from a girl aged 5-17 years with multiple sclerosis. CDR3s include the opening cysteine and the closing phenylalanine or tryptophan. D genes are given only for firm matches. Size values are once, few and many counts, or a class for expanded clones, and some rows have none.

clone size	J gene	V gene	D gene	CDR3 protein	CDR3 DNA
-	TRBJ2-1	TRBV5-1	TRBD2	CASSQRGTDLYNEQFF	TGCGCCAGCAGCCAGCGGGGAACAGACCTCTACAATGAGCAGTTCTTC
few	TRBJ1-2	TRBV7-2	-	CASSFLLGYGDGYTF	TGTGCCAGCAGCTTCCTTCTCGGGTATGGTGATGGCTACACCTTC
-	TRBJ2-3	TRBV6-6	TRBD1	CASSYHSPGTVEDTQYF	TGTGCCAGCAGTTACCACAGTCCCGGGACAGTGGAAGATACGCAGTATTTT
-	TRBJ1-1	TRBV5-1	-	CASSFNRMNTEAFF	TGCGCCAGCAGCTTCAATAGGATGAACACTGAAGCTTTCTTT
few	TRBJ2-2	TRBV29-1	TRBD1	CSVDRTGGTGELFF	TGCAGCGTTGATCGGACAGGGGGCACCGGGGAGCTGTTTTTT
-	TRBJ1-1	TRBV29-1	TRBD1	CSVTNPGQGAKDTEAFF	TGCAGCGTTACGAACCCGGGACAGGGGGCGAAGGACACTGAAGCTTTCTTT
-	TRBJ1-2	TRBV9	-	CVSSPRGFNYGYTF	TGTGTCAGCAGTCCCAGGGGATTTAACTATGGCTACACCTTC
few	TRBJ1-2	TRBV5-1	-	CASSPTGHYGYTF	TGCGCCAGCAGCCCAACAGGGCACTATGGCTACACCTTC
-	TRBJ2-1	TRBV29-1	-	CSVPSEGGGEQFF	TGCAGCGTGCCGTCGGAGGGGGGCGGGGAGCAGTTCTTC
-	TRBJ2-7	TRBV7-2	-	CTSSRVTYEQYF	TGTACCAGCTCCAGGGTCACCTACGAGCAGTACTTC
many	TRBJ2-5	TRBV29-1	TRBD1	CSALQGARETQYF	TGCAGCGCCCTACAGGGGGCGCGGGAGACCCAGTACTTC
few	TRBJ2-7	TRBV10-3	TRBD2	CAISEGGLAGGLYEQYF	TGTGCCATCAGTGAGGGGGGACTAGCGGGGGGGCTTTACGAGCAGTACTTC
-	TRBJ1-1	TRBV20-1	-	CSAREGGDEAFF	TGCAGTGCTAGAGAGGGGGGAGATGAAGCTTTCTTT
-	TRBJ2-3	TRBV20-1	TRBD2	CSARGLAEHSTDTQYF	TGCAGTGCTCGGGGACTAGCGGAACATAGCACAGATACGCAGTATTTT
few	TRBJ2-5	TRBV27	TRBD2	CASSQRAVRLAGEETQYF	TGTGCCAGCAGTCAGAGGGCAGTCCGTCTAGCGGGAGAAGAGACCCAGTACTTC
few	TRBJ1-6	TRBV5-1	-	CASSLRMGENSPLHF	TGCGCCAGCAGCCTCCGAATGGGGGAGAATTCACCCCTCCACTTT
few	TRBJ2-7	TRBV28	-	CASTPSRQACSEQYF	TGTGCCAGCACCCCCTCGAGACAGGCTTGCTCCGAGCAGTACTTC
many	TRBJ2-7	TRBV10-3	-	CAISRDRSYEQYF	TGTGCCATCAGCCGGGACCGCTCCTACGAGCAGTACTTC